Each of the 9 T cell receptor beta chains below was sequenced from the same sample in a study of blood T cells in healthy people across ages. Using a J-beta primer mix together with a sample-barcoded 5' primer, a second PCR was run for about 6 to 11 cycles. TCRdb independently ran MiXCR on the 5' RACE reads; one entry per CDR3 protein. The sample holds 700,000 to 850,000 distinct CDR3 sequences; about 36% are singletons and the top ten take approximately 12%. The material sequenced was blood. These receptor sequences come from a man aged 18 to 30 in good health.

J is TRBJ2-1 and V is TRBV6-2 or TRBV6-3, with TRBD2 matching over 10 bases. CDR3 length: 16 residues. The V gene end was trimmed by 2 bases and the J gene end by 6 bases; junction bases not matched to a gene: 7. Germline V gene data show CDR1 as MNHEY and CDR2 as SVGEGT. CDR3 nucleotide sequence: TGTGCCAGCAGTTACGGCAGCGGGGGGGCCCTCAATGAGCAGTTCTTC. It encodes CASSYGSGGALNEQFF.

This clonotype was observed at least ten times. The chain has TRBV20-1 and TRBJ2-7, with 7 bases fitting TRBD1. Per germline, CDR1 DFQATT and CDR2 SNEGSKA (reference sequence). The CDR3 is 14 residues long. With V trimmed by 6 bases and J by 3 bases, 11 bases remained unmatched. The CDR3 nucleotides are TGCAGTGCCGCCCTCACGACAGGGATCTACGAGCAGTACTTC. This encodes CSAALTTGIYEQYF.

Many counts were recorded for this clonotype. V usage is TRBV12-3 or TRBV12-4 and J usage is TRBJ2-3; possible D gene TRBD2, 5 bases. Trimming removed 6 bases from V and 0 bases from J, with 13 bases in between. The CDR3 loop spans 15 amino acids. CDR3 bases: TGTGCCAGCAGCCTTAGCGCCCCTAGCACAGATACGCAGTATTTT. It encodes CASSLSAPSTDTQYF.

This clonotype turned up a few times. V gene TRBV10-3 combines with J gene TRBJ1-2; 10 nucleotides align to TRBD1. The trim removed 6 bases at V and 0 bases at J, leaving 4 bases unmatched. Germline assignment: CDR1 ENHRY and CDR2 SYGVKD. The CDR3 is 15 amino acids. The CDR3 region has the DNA TGTGCCATCAGAGGACAGGGGGGAGCTAACTATGGCTACACCTTC. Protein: CAIRGQGGANYGYTF.

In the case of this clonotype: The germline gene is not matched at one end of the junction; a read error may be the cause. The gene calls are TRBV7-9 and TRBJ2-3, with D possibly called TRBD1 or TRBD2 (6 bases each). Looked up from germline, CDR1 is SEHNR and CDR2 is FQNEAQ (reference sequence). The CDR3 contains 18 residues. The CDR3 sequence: CASSLFPELGGVTDTQYF. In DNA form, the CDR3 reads TGTGCCAGCAGCTTATTTCCCGAGCTGGGGGGCGTCACAGATACGCAATATTTT.

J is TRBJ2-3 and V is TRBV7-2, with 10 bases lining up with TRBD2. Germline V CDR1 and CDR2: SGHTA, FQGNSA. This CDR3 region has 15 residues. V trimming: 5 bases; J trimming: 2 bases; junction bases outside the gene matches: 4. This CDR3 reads CASSSGLAATDTQYF. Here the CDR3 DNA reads TGTGCCAGCAGCAGCGGACTAGCGGCCACAGATACGCAGTATTTT.

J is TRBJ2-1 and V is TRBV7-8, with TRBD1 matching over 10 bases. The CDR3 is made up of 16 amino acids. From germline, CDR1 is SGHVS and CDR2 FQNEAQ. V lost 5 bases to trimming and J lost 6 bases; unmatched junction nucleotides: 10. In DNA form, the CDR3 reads TGTGCCAGCAGCCCGTCCCGGGACAGGGGACGCAATGAGCAGTTCTTC. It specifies CASSPSRDRGRNEQFF.

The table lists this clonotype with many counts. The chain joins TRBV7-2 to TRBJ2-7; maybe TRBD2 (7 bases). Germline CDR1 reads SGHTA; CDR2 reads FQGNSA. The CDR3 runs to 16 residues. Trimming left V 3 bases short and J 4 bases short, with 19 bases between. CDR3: CASSFSNSGGAYEQYF. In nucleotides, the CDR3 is TGTGCCAGCAGCTTCTCCAATTCGGGGGGCGCGTACGAGCAGTACTTC.

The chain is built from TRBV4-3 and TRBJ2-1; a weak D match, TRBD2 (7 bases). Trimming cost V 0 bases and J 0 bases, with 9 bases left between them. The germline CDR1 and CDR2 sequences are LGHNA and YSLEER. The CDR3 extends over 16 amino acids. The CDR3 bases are TGCGCCAGCAGCCAAGAGGGAGGGGGCTCCTACAATGAGCAGTTCTTC. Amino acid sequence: CASSQEGGGSYNEQFF.